These T cell receptor beta chains were read from a single sample in a study of early T cells in non-severe SARS-CoV-2 infection. TCRdb reprocessed the 5' RACE reads via MiXCR and lists one record per CDR3 protein. Altogether about 55,000 distinct CDR3 sequences are present, 7% to 10% being singletons, with the ten largest covering around 4.5%. Input material: whole blood. These receptors were collected from an adult who was a healthcare worker with PCR-confirmed SARS-CoV-2 infection or an uninfected control (not recorded which). The CDR3 runs from the conserved cysteine through the conserved F or W. D genes are given only for firm matches. For some rows the clone size is stated as once, few or many, or as a class when expanded; others skip it.

D gene: TRBD2
clone size: few
V gene: TRBV18
J gene: TRBJ2-5
CDR3 protein: CASSPSSASGAHQETQYF
CDR3 DNA: TGTGCCAGCTCACCATCCTCGGCTAGCGGGGCCCACCAAGAGACCCAGTACTTC

D gene: TRBD2
clone size: -
V gene: TRBV5-1
J gene: TRBJ2-2
CDR3 protein: CASSSGLAAQAGGTGELFF
CDR3 DNA: TGCGCCAGCAGCTCAGGACTAGCGGCCCAGGCAGGGGGGACCGGGGAGCTGTTTTTT

D gene: -
clone size: many
V gene: TRBV27
J gene: TRBJ2-6
CDR3 protein: CASSLTAQSFSGANVLTF
CDR3 DNA: TGTGCCAGCAGTTTAACGGCGCAGTCGTTCTCTGGGGCCAACGTCCTGACTTTC

D gene: -
clone size: few
V gene: TRBV4-2
J gene: TRBJ1-2
CDR3 protein: CASSPKGSSYGYTF
CDR3 DNA: TGTGCCAGCAGCCCGAAGGGTTCTAGTTATGGCTACACCTTC

D gene: TRBD2
clone size: many
V gene: TRBV28
J gene: TRBJ2-7
CDR3 protein: CASRLTSKPYEQYF
CDR3 DNA: TGTGCCAGCAGACTGACTAGCAAACCCTACGAGCAGTACTTC

D gene: -
clone size: -
V gene: TRBV6-5
J gene: TRBJ2-1
CDR3 protein: CVSSSRAFGEQFF
CDR3 DNA: TGTGTCAGCAGTTCCCGAGCCTTCGGTGAGCAGTTCTTC

D gene: -
clone size: -
V gene: TRBV11-2
J gene: TRBJ2-4
CDR3 protein: CASSFLVGLAKNIQYF
CDR3 DNA: TGTGCCAGCAGCTTCCTAGTTGGGTTAGCCAAAAACATTCAGTACTTC

D gene: -
clone size: many
V gene: TRBV7-6
J gene: TRBJ2-2
CDR3 protein: CASSLYPQGRTGELFF
CDR3 DNA: TGTGCCAGCAGCTTATACCCCCAGGGGAGGACCGGGGAGCTGTTTTTT

D gene: TRBD2
clone size: few
V gene: TRBV12-3/TRBV12-4
J gene: TRBJ2-1
CDR3 protein: CASSFAGGRNEQFF
CDR3 DNA: TGTGCCAGCAGTTTCGCGGGGGGGCGCAATGAGCAGTTCTTC

D gene: -
clone size: few
V gene: TRBV5-1
J gene: TRBJ1-1
CDR3 protein: CASSLNTEAFF
CDR3 DNA: TGCGCCAGCAGCTTGAACACTGAAGCTTTCTTT

D gene: -
clone size: -
V gene: TRBV7-8
J gene: TRBJ1-2
CDR3 protein: CASSLIAGDYGYTF
CDR3 DNA: TGTGCCAGCAGCTTAATCGCGGGGGACTATGGCTACACCTTC

D gene: TRBD2
clone size: -
V gene: TRBV5-1
J gene: TRBJ2-7
CDR3 protein: CASSFSGGTPYEQYF
CDR3 DNA: TGCGCCAGCAGCTTTAGCGGGGGGACGCCCTACGAGCAGTACTTC

D gene: -
clone size: few
V gene: TRBV2
J gene: TRBJ1-4
CDR3 protein: CASSGVAGRNEKLFF
CDR3 DNA: TGTGCCAGCAGTGGGGTGGCAGGTCGTAATGAAAAACTGTTTTTT

D gene: -
clone size: many
V gene: TRBV11-2
J gene: TRBJ2-7
CDR3 protein: CASSERTDSYEQYF
CDR3 DNA: TGTGCCAGCAGCGAGAGGACTGATTCCTACGAGCAGTACTTC

D gene: TRBD1
clone size: many
V gene: TRBV7-7
J gene: TRBJ1-2
CDR3 protein: CASSAGQGSYGYTF
CDR3 DNA: TGTGCCAGCAGCGCGGGACAGGGGAGCTATGGCTACACCTTC

D gene: -
clone size: many
V gene: TRBV7-6
J gene: TRBJ2-1
CDR3 protein: CASSPVGWDEQFF
CDR3 DNA: TGTGCCAGCAGCCCCGTGGGATGGGATGAGCAGTTCTTC

D gene: -
clone size: many
V gene: TRBV10-3
J gene: TRBJ1-2
CDR3 protein: CAISDDYGYTF
CDR3 DNA: TGTGCCATCAGTGATGACTATGGCTACACCTTC

D gene: -
clone size: -
V gene: TRBV4-1
J gene: TRBJ1-1
CDR3 protein: CASSQDPKGTVNTEAFF
CDR3 DNA: TGCGCCAGCAGCCAAGATCCTAAGGGGACGGTGAACACTGAAGCTTTCTTT

D gene: -
clone size: -
V gene: TRBV18
J gene: TRBJ1-2
CDR3 protein: CASSHYRVLFYGYTF
CDR3 DNA: TGTGCCAGCTCACACTACAGGGTATTGTTCTATGGCTACACCTTC

D gene: -
clone size: -
V gene: TRBV20-1
J gene: TRBJ1-1
CDR3 protein: CSATDHTEAFF
CDR3 DNA: TGCAGTGCTACGGACCACACTGAAGCTTTCTTT

D gene: TRBD1
clone size: few
V gene: TRBV7-7
J gene: TRBJ1-4
CDR3 protein: CASSLQGNNEKLFF
CDR3 DNA: TGTGCTAGCAGCTTACAGGGGAATAATGAAAAACTGTTTTTT

D gene: TRBD1
clone size: many
V gene: TRBV18
J gene: TRBJ2-7
CDR3 protein: CASSPPETGGYEQYF
CDR3 DNA: TGTGCCAGCTCACCACCCGAGACAGGGGGCTACGAGCAGTACTTC

D gene: -
clone size: many
V gene: TRBV3-1
J gene: TRBJ1-2
CDR3 protein: CASSQEVVGSHGYTF
CDR3 DNA: TGTGCCAGCAGCCAAGAGGTGGTTGGGTCCCATGGCTACACCTTC

D gene: -
clone size: few
V gene: TRBV7-9
J gene: TRBJ1-2
CDR3 protein: CASSLDGTPGGGYTF
CDR3 DNA: TGTGCCAGCAGCTTAGACGGGACTCCCGGAGGGGGCTACACCTTC

D gene: -
clone size: few
V gene: TRBV29-1
J gene: TRBJ1-4
CDR3 protein: CSAGNEKLFF
CDR3 DNA: TGCAGCGCAGGGAATGAAAAACTGTTTTTT

D gene: TRBD2
clone size: -
V gene: TRBV27
J gene: TRBJ2-1
CDR3 protein: CASSFWSGTYNEQFF
CDR3 DNA: TGTGCCAGCAGTTTTTGGAGCGGGACCTACAATGAGCAGTTCTTC

D gene: -
clone size: few
V gene: TRBV25-1
J gene: TRBJ2-1
CDR3 protein: CASSEYGGVSPFF
CDR3 DNA: TGTGCCAGCAGTGAATATGGGGGAGTATCACCGTTCTTC

D gene: -
clone size: -
V gene: TRBV7-6
J gene: TRBJ2-1
CDR3 protein: CASSLVRGSLNEQFF
CDR3 DNA: TGTGCCAGCAGCTTAGTCAGGGGCTCCCTAAATGAGCAGTTCTTC

D gene: -
clone size: -
V gene: TRBV4-2
J gene: TRBJ1-6
CDR3 protein: CASSQDWGRPSSYNSPLHF
CDR3 DNA: TGTGCCAGCAGCCAAGATTGGGGCCGGCCCAGCTCCTATAATTCACCCCTCCACTTT

D gene: -
clone size: -
V gene: TRBV10-3
J gene: TRBJ2-7
CDR3 protein: CAISESGYEQYF
CDR3 DNA: TGTGCCATCAGTGAGTCCGGCTACGAGCAGTACTTC

D gene: -
clone size: -
V gene: TRBV5-6
J gene: TRBJ2-2
CDR3 protein: CASSLALLGECGELFF
CDR3 DNA: TGTGCCAGCAGCTTGGCACTCTTGGGAGAATGCGGGGAGCTGTTTTTT

D gene: TRBD1
clone size: -
V gene: TRBV13
J gene: TRBJ2-1
CDR3 protein: CASSEGQGDYNEQFF
CDR3 DNA: TGTGCCAGCAGCGAGGGACAGGGGGACTACAATGAGCAGTTCTTC

D gene: -
clone size: few
V gene: TRBV30
J gene: TRBJ1-1
CDR3 protein: CAWSVRGGTNTEAFF
CDR3 DNA: TGTGCCTGGAGTGTAAGGGGAGGGACGAACACTGAAGCTTTCTTT

D gene: -
clone size: few
V gene: TRBV3-1
J gene: TRBJ2-7
CDR3 protein: CASSPSQGYEQYF
CDR3 DNA: TGTGCCAGCAGCCCCTCACAGGGTTACGAGCAGTACTTC

D gene: TRBD2
clone size: -
V gene: TRBV19
J gene: TRBJ2-1
CDR3 protein: CASSPDGGMKLNEQFF
CDR3 DNA: TGTGCCAGTAGTCCCGACGGGGGGATGAAACTCAATGAGCAGTTCTTC

D gene: -
clone size: -
V gene: TRBV29-1
J gene: TRBJ2-7
CDR3 protein: CSVLAATQQYF
CDR3 DNA: TGCAGCGTTCTGGCCGCAACTCAGCAGTACTTC

D gene: TRBD2
clone size: few
V gene: TRBV4-1
J gene: TRBJ2-1
CDR3 protein: CASSRSTGLLAGRGANEQFF
CDR3 DNA: TGCGCCAGCAGCCGCTCAACAGGGTTACTAGCGGGACGGGGGGCCAATGAGCAGTTCTTC

D gene: -
clone size: -
V gene: TRBV14
J gene: TRBJ2-2
CDR3 protein: CASSQDLTKAGELFF
CDR3 DNA: TGTGCCAGCAGCCAAGATCTGACGAAGGCCGGGGAGCTGTTTTTT

D gene: TRBD1
clone size: few
V gene: TRBV12-3/TRBV12-4
J gene: TRBJ1-2
CDR3 protein: CASSRGTVYGYTF
CDR3 DNA: TGTGCCAGCAGTCGTGGGACAGTCTATGGCTACACCTTC

D gene: TRBD2
clone size: many
V gene: TRBV20-1
J gene: TRBJ2-7
CDR3 protein: CSALAGDYEQYF
CDR3 DNA: TGCAGCGCCCTAGCGGGAGACTACGAGCAGTACTTC

D gene: -
clone size: few
V gene: TRBV28
J gene: TRBJ2-7
CDR3 protein: CASSNLGPIYEQYF
CDR3 DNA: TGTGCCAGCAGTAACCTCGGGCCTATCTACGAGCAGTACTTC

D gene: TRBD2
clone size: many
V gene: TRBV13
J gene: TRBJ2-3
CDR3 protein: CASSRTSGGLTDTQYF
CDR3 DNA: TGTGCCAGCAGCAGGACTAGCGGGGGACTCACAGATACGCAGTATTTT

D gene: -
clone size: many
V gene: TRBV20-1
J gene: TRBJ1-2
CDR3 protein: CSAKPGVYGYTF
CDR3 DNA: TGCAGTGCTAAACCAGGGGTCTATGGCTACACCTTC

D gene: TRBD1
clone size: -
V gene: TRBV30
J gene: TRBJ1-1
CDR3 protein: CAWSVGDRAAFF
CDR3 DNA: TGTGCCTGGAGTGTAGGGGACAGGGCAGCTTTCTTT

D gene: TRBD2
clone size: -
V gene: TRBV6-6
J gene: TRBJ2-1
CDR3 protein: CASSYGTRGGLHNEQFF
CDR3 DNA: TGTGCCAGCAGTTACGGGACGCGGGGGGGCCTCCACAATGAGCAGTTCTTC

D gene: -
clone size: many
V gene: TRBV5-1
J gene: TRBJ2-1
CDR3 protein: CASSPGDAINEQFF
CDR3 DNA: TGCGCCAGCAGCCCGGGGGACGCAATCAATGAGCAGTTCTTC

D gene: TRBD1
clone size: -
V gene: TRBV12-3/TRBV12-4
J gene: TRBJ1-2
CDR3 protein: CASSRGQVKGYTF
CDR3 DNA: TGTGCCAGCAGTCGGGGACAGGTTAAGGGCTACACCTTC

D gene: -
clone size: few
V gene: TRBV7-6
J gene: TRBJ2-1
CDR3 protein: CASSPGYEQFF
CDR3 DNA: TGTGCCAGCAGCCCAGGGTATGAGCAGTTCTTC

D gene: -
clone size: many
V gene: TRBV6-4
J gene: TRBJ1-5
CDR3 protein: CASSSDGLNQPQHF
CDR3 DNA: TGTGCCAGCAGTTCGGACGGACTTAATCAGCCCCAGCATTTT

D gene: TRBD2
clone size: many
V gene: TRBV4-2
J gene: TRBJ2-1
CDR3 protein: CASSQTAGGLSYNEQFF
CDR3 DNA: TGTGCCAGCAGCCAAACTGCGGGGGGGCTTTCCTACAATGAGCAGTTCTTC

D gene: -
clone size: -
V gene: TRBV28
J gene: TRBJ1-1
CDR3 protein: CASSSFTEAFF
CDR3 DNA: TGTGCCAGCAGTTCATTCACTGAAGCTTTCTTT

D gene: -
clone size: few
V gene: TRBV2
J gene: TRBJ1-5
CDR3 protein: CASSEFAGAGQPQHF
CDR3 DNA: TGTGCCAGCAGTGAATTTGCGGGGGCCGGTCAGCCCCAGCATTTT

D gene: TRBD2
clone size: many
V gene: TRBV24-1
J gene: TRBJ2-3
CDR3 protein: CATSDSLAGGQDTQYF
CDR3 DNA: TGTGCCACCAGTGATTCTCTAGCGGGGGGGCAAGATACGCAGTATTTT

D gene: -
clone size: -
V gene: TRBV10-3
J gene: TRBJ2-1
CDR3 protein: CAISDPQQDFHNEQFF
CDR3 DNA: TGTGCCATCAGTGACCCACAACAGGACTTTCACAATGAGCAGTTCTTC

D gene: -
clone size: few
V gene: TRBV7-2
J gene: TRBJ2-7
CDR3 protein: CASSLLAFYEQYF
CDR3 DNA: TGTGCCAGCAGCTTACTCGCTTTCTACGAGCAGTACTTC

D gene: TRBD2
clone size: many
V gene: TRBV7-6
J gene: TRBJ2-1
CDR3 protein: CASSLGLAAYNEQFF
CDR3 DNA: TGTGCCAGCAGCTTAGGACTAGCGGCCTACAATGAGCAGTTCTTC

D gene: -
clone size: few
V gene: TRBV4-2
J gene: TRBJ2-1
CDR3 protein: CASSQEGGRVYNEQFF
CDR3 DNA: TGTGCCAGCAGCCAAGAGGGTGGCAGGGTCTACAATGAGCAGTTCTTC

D gene: -
clone size: -
V gene: TRBV7-7
J gene: TRBJ2-3
CDR3 protein: CASSLSGGEGDTQYF
CDR3 DNA: TGTGCCAGCAGCTTATCGGGGGGCGAGGGAGATACGCAGTATTTT

D gene: -
clone size: many
V gene: TRBV28
J gene: TRBJ1-6
CDR3 protein: CASRLVGENSPLHF
CDR3 DNA: TGTGCCAGCAGACTTGTGGGGGAAAATTCACCCCTCCACTTT

D gene: TRBD1
clone size: many
V gene: TRBV6-5
J gene: TRBJ1-2
CDR3 protein: CASRETGGAYGYTF
CDR3 DNA: TGTGCCAGCAGGGAGACAGGGGGCGCCTATGGCTACACCTTC